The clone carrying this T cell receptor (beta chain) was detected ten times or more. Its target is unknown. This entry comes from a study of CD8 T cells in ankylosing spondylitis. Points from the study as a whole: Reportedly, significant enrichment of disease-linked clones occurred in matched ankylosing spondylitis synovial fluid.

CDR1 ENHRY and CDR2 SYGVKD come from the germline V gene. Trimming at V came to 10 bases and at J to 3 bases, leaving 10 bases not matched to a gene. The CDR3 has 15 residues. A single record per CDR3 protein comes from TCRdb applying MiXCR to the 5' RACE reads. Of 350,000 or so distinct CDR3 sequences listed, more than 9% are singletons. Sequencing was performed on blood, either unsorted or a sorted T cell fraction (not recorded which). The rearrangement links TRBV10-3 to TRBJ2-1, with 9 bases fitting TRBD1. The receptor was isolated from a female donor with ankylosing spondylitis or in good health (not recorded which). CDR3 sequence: CATGTGTGFYNEQFF. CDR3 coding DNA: TGTGCCACCGGAACCGGGACAGGGTTCTACAATGAGCAGTTCTTC.